The next 14 T cell receptor beta chains were all read from a single sample in a study of T cells in Graves' hyperthyroidism and ophthalmopathy. Amplification of TCR beta CDR3 regions used RNA as the template. First-round RT-PCR with HTBI primers amplified the TCR CDR3 region. From the multiplex PCR reads, TCRdb called clonotypes with MiXCR, one entry per CDR3 protein. The repertoire holds around 600,000 distinct CDR3 sequences, with roughly 14% as singletons. The source material was blood. All receptors come from a woman between 45 and 65 years old with Graves' ophthalmopathy.

The sample holds many counts of this clonotype. V and J are TRBV7-2 and TRBJ2-1; D uncertain. This CDR3 has 11 residues. Germline V lookup: CDR1 SGHTA, CDR2 FQGNSA. The ends were cut back, 2 bases at V and 9 bases at J, with 5 bases in the middle. The CDR3 sequence: CASSLLSEQFF. The DNA for the CDR3 is TGTGCCAGCAGCTTACTCAGTGAGCAGTTCTTC. The full variable domain, with the rest looked up from reference TRBV7-2 and TRBJ2-1, is GAGVSQSPSNKVTEKGKDVELRCDPISGHTALYWYRQSLGQGLEFLIYFQGNSAPDKSGLPSDRFSAERTGGSVSTLTIQRTQQEDSAVYLCASSLLSEQFFGPGTRLTVL.

This clonotype occurred many times. V is TRBV28 and J is TRBJ2-2; 8 nucleotides agree with TRBD1. The germline CDR1 and CDR2 sequences are MDHEN and SYDVKM. V shed 10 bases, J shed 4 bases, and the junction held 5 bases outside the gene matches. CDR3 length: 13 residues. This CDR3 is CAIIGTGTGELFF. Here the CDR3 DNA reads TGTGCCATCATAGGGACAGGCACCGGGGAGCTGTTTTTT.

Many counts were recorded for this clonotype. J is TRBJ1-1 and V is TRBV9; tentative D call: TRBD1 (6 bases). The CDR3 totals 14 residues. Germline CDR1 is SGDLS and CDR2 is YYNGEE. Trimming shortened V by 4 bases and J by 4 bases, and 14 bases separated the two germline ends. Written as DNA, the CDR3 is TGTGCCAGCAGCATAGAAGGGGGGAGCACTGAAGCTTTCTTT. Translation: CASSIEGGSTEAFF.

The genes are TRBV6-5 and TRBJ1-1, with D possibly being TRBD1 (6 bases). Germline CDR1 is MNHEY and CDR2 is SVGAGI. V lost 6 bases to trimming and J lost 2 bases, with 16 bases between them. The CDR3 sequence is 15 residues long. CDR3 coding DNA: TGTGCCAGCAGCTATTTACCGGGACACAACACTGAAGCTTTCTTT. Translated, it gives CASSYLPGHNTEAFF.

This clonotype was detected a few times. The V and J genes are TRBV12-3 or TRBV12-4 and TRBJ2-6; the D is unclear. This CDR3 has 18 residues. The ends were cut back, 3 bases at V and 0 bases at J, with 15 bases in the middle. In DNA form, the CDR3 reads TGTGCCAGCAGTTTGCTCGCAGGTGCCCTCTCTGGGGCCAACGTCCTGACTTTC. This sequence encodes CASSLLAGALSGANVLTF.

The gene calls are TRBV20-1 and TRBJ2-1; 8 bases map to TRBD2. With V trimmed by 6 bases and J by 6 bases, 10 bases remained unmatched. The CDR3 has 14 residues. CDR1 is DFQATT and CDR2 is SNEGSKA in the germline V gene (reference sequence). As DNA, the CDR3 is TGCAGTGCCACTCTGGGGCGGGGGGTCAATGAGCAGTTCTTC. It translates to CSATLGRGVNEQFF.

The J gene is TRBJ2-3, the V gene TRBV7-2; 10 bases line up with TRBD1. The CDR3 is made up of 16 amino acids. The V and J ends lost 4 bases and 4 bases, in that order; junction bases with no gene match: 8. CDR1 is SGHTA, CDR2 FQGNSA, per germline. This chain's CDR3 is CASSWTGTGVSDTQYF. The CDR3 coding sequence is TGTGCCAGCAGCTGGACCGGGACAGGGGTTTCAGATACGCAGTATTTT.

The sample holds many counts of this clonotype. CDR3 DNA: TGTGCCATCAGTGAGTCAAGACAATGGCCCAGGGGCTACGAGCAGTACTTC. This gives the protein CAISESRQWPRGYEQYF. The chain combines TRBV10-3 with TRBJ2-7; the D gene is possibly TRBD1 (6 bases). CDR1 and CDR2 (germline): ENHRY, SYGVKD. This CDR3 contains 17 residues. V lost 0 bases, J lost 3 bases, and 18 bases lay in between.

This clonotype has a count of ten or more. The gene calls are TRBV2 and TRBJ2-7; D uncertain. Per germline, CDR1 SNHLY and CDR2 FYNNEI. This CDR3 spans 12 amino acids. With 5 bases removed from V and 6 bases from J, the gap between germline ends came to 11 bases. The CDR3 bases are TGTGCCAGCAGTCAAGGGCGACTCGAGCAGTACTTC. Translated: CASSQGRLEQYF.

The chain uses TRBV7-9 and TRBJ2-7, with 9 bases fitting TRBD2. Germline loops: CDR1 SEHNR, CDR2 FQNEAQ (reference sequence). The V and J ends lost 5 bases and 2 bases, in that order; junction bases with no gene match: 7. The CDR3 is 15 residues long. In DNA, the CDR3 is TGTGCCAGCAGCCAGAGGGCGGGAGGGCCCTACGAGCAGTACTTC. Its translation is CASSQRAGGPYEQYF.

In this sample, this clonotype turned up many times. J is TRBJ2-7 and V is TRBV12-3 or TRBV12-4; 9 bases match TRBD2. After removal of 1 base from V and 5 bases from J, the junction contained 12 bases not matched to a gene. This CDR3 comprises 17 residues. The CDR3 region is CASSLVLGLAGINEQYF. In DNA, the CDR3 is TGTGCCAGCAGTTTAGTCTTGGGGCTAGCGGGAATCAACGAGCAGTACTTC.

This clonotype was recorded many times. V is TRBV7-2 and J is TRBJ2-7; 10 nucleotides match TRBD1. Germline V gene data show CDR1 as SGHTA and CDR2 as FQGNSA. The trim removed 5 bases at V and 7 bases at J, leaving 11 bases unmatched. CDR3 length: 15 amino acids. This CDR3 is CASSGGTGELGEQYF. In DNA, the CDR3 is TGTGCCAGCAGCGGAGGGACAGGGGAATTAGGAGAGCAGTACTTC.

The chain is built from TRBV4-2 and TRBJ1-2, with D perhaps TRBD1 (5 bases). V dropped 4 bases and J dropped 4 bases, with 22 bases sitting between them. Germline V gene sequence: CDR1 LGHNA, CDR2 YNFKEQ. The CDR3 has 17 amino acids. CDR3 DNA sequence: TGTGCCAGCAGCCCCGGTGGGGGGTTTTCTAGTAGCTATGGCTACACCTTC. Its translation: CASSPGGGFSSSYGYTF.

This clonotype was counted ten times or more. The chain is built from TRBV20-1 and TRBJ2-7; TRBD2 agrees at 10 bases. Germline-derived CDR1 and CDR2 are DFQATT and SNEGSKA (reference sequence). The CDR3 is made up of 15 amino acids. The V and J ends lost 4 bases and 2 bases, in that order; junction bases with no gene match: 8. The CDR3, as DNA: TGCAGTGCTAATCCGACTAGCGGGCGCACCTACGAGCAGTACTTC. Its translation: CSANPTSGRTYEQYF.